A selection of T cell receptor beta chains follows, all from one sample in a study of T cells in Graves' hyperthyroidism and ophthalmopathy. Each CDR3 protein gets one entry after TCRdb re-called the multiplex PCR reads with MiXCR. The table records 540,000 or so distinct CDR3 sequences, 15% to 17% of them present only once. The specimen sequenced was blood. Every receptor here comes from a woman under 40 with Graves' hyperthyroidism. CDR3s include the opening cysteine and the closing phenylalanine or tryptophan.

V,length,CDR3
TRBV6-1,14,CASRGGWTEETQYF
TRBV19,14,CASSINFGAETQYF
TRBV28,14,CASRPGTVASPLHF
TRBV25-1,13,CASTDRGHEKLFF
TRBV11-2,14,CASSLVGLAYEQYF
TRBV6-1,15,CASSAVRGSTGELFF
TRBV28,14,CASSPGRDSYEQHF
TRBV24-1,13,CATSVAGGNEQFF
TRBV27,14,CASSPRGFGGELFF
TRBV11-2,15,CASSFSGRSNQPQHF
TRBV4-2,16,CASSPSGRARSNEQFF
TRBV6-1,15,CASLKLGQGGYEQYF
TRBV5-1,16,CASSLEGRSYTDEQYF
TRBV5-6,13,CASSLETGAPQYF
TRBV14,15,CASSQGTGGPSGYTF
TRBV28,15,CASTPWGVRDQPQHF
TRBV3-1,15,CASSQLTGSTDTQYF
TRBV6-6,15,CASSYLTGLGNTIYF
TRBV7-6,17,CASSQGVLATSYNEQFF
TRBV7-9,16,CASRRPGVGDYNEQFF
TRBV27,14,CASSDSRVGNTIYF
TRBV12-3/TRBV12-4,16,CASSFLAGGGTGELFF
TRBV15,14,CATRLGSTNEKLFF
TRBV29-1,12,CSVEARPYEQYF
TRBV7-9,16,CASSLLSGSPWNEQFF
TRBV7-9,14,CASSVIAGRNEQYF
TRBV19,14,CASSRDREVDEQFF
TRBV12-3/TRBV12-4,11,CASVYLTEQFF
TRBV18,15,CASSIAGVEGDTQYF
TRBV11-2,13,CASSRLAGDFQYF
TRBV5-8,14,CASSLARAEDTQYF
TRBV28,19,CASSLSWTSGSTGGDEQFF
TRBV9,14,CASSVAGGRGEQFF
TRBV30,16,CAWIFLGSGTSYEQYF
TRBV4-3,15,CASSVVASSAYEQYF
TRBV7-2,14,CASSSKRDTDTQYF
TRBV19,16,CASSIYEGLGNQPQHF
TRBV18,14,CASSPPGGGVSQYF
TRBV7-2,15,CASSLETGVFNEQFF
TRBV6-1,16,CASSQGLAVNTGELFF
TRBV19,15,CASSRLAGENNEQFF
TRBV7-9,15,CASSLAYSAGAEAFF
TRBV27,15,CASRQTSGIAGELFF
TRBV28,14,CASSSQGAREKLFF
TRBV7-9,17,CASSLNRGPGRNTEAFF
TRBV4-2,15,CASSQDGGGGNTIYF
TRBV7-2,17,CASSLARQSGGSYEQYF
TRBV28,19,CASSLNFGLGTWGSYEQYF
TRBV7-6,15,CASSLSGTGGREQYF